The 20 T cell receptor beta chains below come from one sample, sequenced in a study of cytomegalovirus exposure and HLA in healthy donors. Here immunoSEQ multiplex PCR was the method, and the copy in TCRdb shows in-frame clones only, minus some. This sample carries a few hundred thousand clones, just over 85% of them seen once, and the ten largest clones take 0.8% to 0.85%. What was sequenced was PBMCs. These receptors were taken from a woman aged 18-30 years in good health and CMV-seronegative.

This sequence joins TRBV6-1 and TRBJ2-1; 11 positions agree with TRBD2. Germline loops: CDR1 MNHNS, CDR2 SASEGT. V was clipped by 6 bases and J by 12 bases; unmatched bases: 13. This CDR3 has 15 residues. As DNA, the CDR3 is TGTGCCAGCAGGGTGACTAGCGGGGCCGCGGGTGGGCAGTTCTTC. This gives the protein CASRVTSGAAGGQFF.

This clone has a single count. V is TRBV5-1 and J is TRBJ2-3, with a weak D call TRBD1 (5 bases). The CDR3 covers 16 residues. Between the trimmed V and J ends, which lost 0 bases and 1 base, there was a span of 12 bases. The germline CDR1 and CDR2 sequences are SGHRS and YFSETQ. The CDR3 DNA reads TGCGCCAGCAGCTTGGAATTCGGACAACGCACAGATACGCAGTATTTT. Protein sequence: CASSLEFGQRTDTQYF.

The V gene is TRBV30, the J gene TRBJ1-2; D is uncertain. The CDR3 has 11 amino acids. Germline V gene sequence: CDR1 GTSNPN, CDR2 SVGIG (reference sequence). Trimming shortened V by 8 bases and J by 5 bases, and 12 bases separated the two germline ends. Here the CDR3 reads CAGKSGYGYTF. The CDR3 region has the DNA TGTGCCGGCAAATCAGGTTATGGCTACACCTTC.

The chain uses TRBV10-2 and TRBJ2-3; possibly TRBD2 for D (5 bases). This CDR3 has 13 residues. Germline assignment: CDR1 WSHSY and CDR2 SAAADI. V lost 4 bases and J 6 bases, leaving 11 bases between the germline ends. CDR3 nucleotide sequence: TGCGCCAGCAGTGGCGGGCCCCGGGATACGCAGTATTTT. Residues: CASSGGPRDTQYF.

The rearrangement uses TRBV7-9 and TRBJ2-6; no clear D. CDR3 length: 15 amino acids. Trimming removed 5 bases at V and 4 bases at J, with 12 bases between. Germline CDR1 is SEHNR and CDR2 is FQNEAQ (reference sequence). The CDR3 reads CASSLFVSGANVLTF. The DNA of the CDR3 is TGTGCCAGCAGCCTCTTTGTATCCGGGGCCAACGTCCTGACTTTC.

This CDR3 reads CAISDGTSGRASYEQYF. The CDR3, as DNA: TGTGCCATCAGTGACGGGACTAGCGGGAGGGCTTCCTACGAGCAGTACTTC. This chain uses TRBV10-3 with TRBJ2-7, with 16 bases identical to TRBD2. There are 17 residues in the CDR3. The V and J ends lost 3 bases and 1 base, in that order; junction bases with no gene match: 3. The germline CDR1 and CDR2 sequences are ENHRY and SYGVKD.

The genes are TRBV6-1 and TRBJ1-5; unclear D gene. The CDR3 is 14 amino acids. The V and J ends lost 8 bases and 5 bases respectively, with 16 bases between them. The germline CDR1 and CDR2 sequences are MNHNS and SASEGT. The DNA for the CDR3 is TGTGCCAGCCTAAGCGGCAGGAATTATCAGCCCCAGCATTTT. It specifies CASLSGRNYQPQHF.

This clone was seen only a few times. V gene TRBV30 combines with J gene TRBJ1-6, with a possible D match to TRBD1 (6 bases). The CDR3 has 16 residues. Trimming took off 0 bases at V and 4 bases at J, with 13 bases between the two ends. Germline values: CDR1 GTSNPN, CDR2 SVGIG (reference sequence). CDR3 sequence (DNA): TGTGCCTGGAGTGTCCTAGGGGGACAATATAATTCACCCCTCCACTTT. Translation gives CAWSVLGGQYNSPLHF.

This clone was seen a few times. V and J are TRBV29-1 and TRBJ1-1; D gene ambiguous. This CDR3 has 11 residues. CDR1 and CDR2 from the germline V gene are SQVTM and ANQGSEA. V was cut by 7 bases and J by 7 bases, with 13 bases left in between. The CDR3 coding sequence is TGCAGCGCTGCATACGGGTATGAAGCTTTCTTT. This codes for CSAAYGYEAFF.

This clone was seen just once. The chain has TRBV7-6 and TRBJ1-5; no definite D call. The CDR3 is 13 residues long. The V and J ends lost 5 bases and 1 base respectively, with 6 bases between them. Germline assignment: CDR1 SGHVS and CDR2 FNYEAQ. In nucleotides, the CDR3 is TGTGCCAGCAGCCTACAGAGCAATCAGCCCCAGCATTTT. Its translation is CASSLQSNQPQHF.

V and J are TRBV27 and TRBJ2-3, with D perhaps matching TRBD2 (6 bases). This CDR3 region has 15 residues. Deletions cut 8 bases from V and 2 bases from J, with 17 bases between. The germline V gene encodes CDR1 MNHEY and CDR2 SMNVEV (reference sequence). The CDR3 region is CASGPRDFHTDTQYF. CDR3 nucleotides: TGTGCCAGCGGCCCCCGGGACTTCCACACAGATACGCAGTATTTT.

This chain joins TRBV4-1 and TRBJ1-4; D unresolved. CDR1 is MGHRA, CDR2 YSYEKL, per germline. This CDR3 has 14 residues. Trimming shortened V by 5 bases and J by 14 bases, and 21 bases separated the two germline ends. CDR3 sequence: CASSTVVLGRWLFF. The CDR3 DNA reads TGCGCCAGCAGCACCGTCGTACTAGGACGATGGCTGTTTTTT.

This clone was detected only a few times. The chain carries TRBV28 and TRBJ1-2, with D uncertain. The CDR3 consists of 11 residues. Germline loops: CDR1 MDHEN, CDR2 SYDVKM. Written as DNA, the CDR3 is TGTGGTGTCTCCCTTAACTATGGCTACACCTTC. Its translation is CGVSLNYGYTF.

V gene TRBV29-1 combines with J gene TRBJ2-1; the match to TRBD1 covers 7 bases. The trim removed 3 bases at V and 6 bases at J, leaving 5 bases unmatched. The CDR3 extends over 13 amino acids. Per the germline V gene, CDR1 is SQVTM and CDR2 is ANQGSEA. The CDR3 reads CSVERDSLNEQFF. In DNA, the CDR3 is TGCAGCGTTGAGAGGGACAGCCTCAATGAGCAGTTCTTC.

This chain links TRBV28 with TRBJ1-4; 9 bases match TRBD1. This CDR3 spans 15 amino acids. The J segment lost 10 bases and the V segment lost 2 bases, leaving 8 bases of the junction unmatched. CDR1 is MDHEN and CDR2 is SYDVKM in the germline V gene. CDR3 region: CASSLKGTGRGKLFF. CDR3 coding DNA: TGTGCCAGCAGTTTAAAGGGGACAGGGAGAGGAAAACTGTTTTTT.

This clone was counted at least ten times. The CDR3 protein is CASRPGTSSIEQYF. CDR3 in DNA: TGTGCCAGCAGACCCGGGACTAGCTCCATCGAGCAGTACTTC. V is TRBV25-1 and J is TRBJ2-7; 9 bases are shared with TRBD2. The CDR3 contains 14 residues. Looked up from germline, CDR1 is MGHDK and CDR2 is SYGVNS. With V trimmed by 6 bases and J by 6 bases, 9 bases remained unmatched.

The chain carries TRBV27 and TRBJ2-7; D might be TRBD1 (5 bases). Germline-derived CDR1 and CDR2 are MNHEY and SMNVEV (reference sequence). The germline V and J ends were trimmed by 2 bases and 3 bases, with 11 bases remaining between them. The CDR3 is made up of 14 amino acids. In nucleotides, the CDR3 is TGTGCCAGCAGTTTAAGGGGCGGATACTACGAGCAGTACTTC. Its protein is CASSLRGGYYEQYF.

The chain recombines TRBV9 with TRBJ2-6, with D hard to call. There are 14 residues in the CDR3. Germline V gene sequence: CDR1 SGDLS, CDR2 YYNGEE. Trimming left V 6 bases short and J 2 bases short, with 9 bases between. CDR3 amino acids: CASNTQPGANVLTF. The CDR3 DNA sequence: TGTGCCAGCAACACCCAACCTGGGGCCAACGTCCTGACTTTC.

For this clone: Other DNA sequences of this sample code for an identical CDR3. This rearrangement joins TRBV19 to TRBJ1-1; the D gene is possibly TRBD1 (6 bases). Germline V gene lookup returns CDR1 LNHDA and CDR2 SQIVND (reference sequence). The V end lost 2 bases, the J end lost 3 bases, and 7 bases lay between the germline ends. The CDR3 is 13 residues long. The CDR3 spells CASSIYRDTEAFF. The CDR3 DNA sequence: TGTGCCAGTAGTATATACAGGGACACTGAAGCTTTCTTT.

Here the CDR3 DNA reads TGCAGCGTTGAAGTTCCACAGGGGGACTACGAGCAGTACTTC. As protein: CSVEVPQGDYEQYF. This chain connects TRBV29-1 to TRBJ2-7; TRBD1 aligns across 8 bases. CDR1 and CDR2 from the germline V gene are SQVTM and ANQGSEA. The CDR3 has 14 residues. Losses at the gene ends were 1 base for V and 3 bases for J; bases not matched to a gene: 5.